The T cell receptor (beta chain) described here comes from a study of blood T cell repertoires in COVID-19. Across the study: In each case, the material was cDNA or gDNA derived from T cells, B-cell-depleted T cells, or PBMCs.

This clone appeared once. The CDR3 runs 14 residues. Unmatched junction bases numbered 3, after V lost 3 bases and J lost 6 bases. Germline V gives CDR1 DFQATT, CDR2 SNEGSKA (reference sequence). Researchers sorted participants into cohorts using their self-reported clinical history. Source study methods: Counts of nucleated cells, estimated from reference gene primer amplification, were obtained. Generated by immunoSEQ multiplex PCR, the TCRdb table keeps only in-frame clones and is missing some. V, J and clone size reflect that table, while D and trimming were determined from the DNA. This sample has about 370,000 clones, with roughly nine tenths found just once.

Sequencing was performed on PBMCs or T cells enriched from blood (not recorded which). This sequence joins TRBV20-1 and TRBJ1-4, with 11 bases that match TRBD1. The TCR was taken from a man aged 18 to 35 who had recovered from COVID-19. The CDR3 coding sequence is TGCAGTGCTAGTTGGGGACAGGGGGATGAAAAACTGTTTTTT. Translation: CSASWGQGDEKLFF.